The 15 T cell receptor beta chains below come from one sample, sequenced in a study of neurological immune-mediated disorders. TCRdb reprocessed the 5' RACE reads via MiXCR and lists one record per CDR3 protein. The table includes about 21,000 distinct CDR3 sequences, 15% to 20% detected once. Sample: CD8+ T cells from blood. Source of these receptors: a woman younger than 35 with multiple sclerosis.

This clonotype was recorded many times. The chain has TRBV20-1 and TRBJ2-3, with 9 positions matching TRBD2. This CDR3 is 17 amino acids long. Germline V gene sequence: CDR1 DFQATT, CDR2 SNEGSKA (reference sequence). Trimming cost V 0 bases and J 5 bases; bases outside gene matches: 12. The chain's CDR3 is CSAREGGSGSGVDTQYF. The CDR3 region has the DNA TGCAGTGCTAGAGAGGGGGGTAGCGGGAGTGGCGTAGATACGCAGTATTTT.

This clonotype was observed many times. CDR3 DNA: TGTGCCAGCAGTTTATCGGGGGATAGCAATCAGCCCCAGCATTTT. Protein: CASSLSGDSNQPQHF. The V gene is TRBV27, the J gene TRBJ1-5; D perhaps matches TRBD1 (5 bases). Germline lookup yields CDR1 MNHEY and CDR2 SMNVEV (reference sequence). CDR3 length equals 15 residues. Between the trimmed V and J ends, which lost 0 bases and 0 bases, there was a span of 6 bases.

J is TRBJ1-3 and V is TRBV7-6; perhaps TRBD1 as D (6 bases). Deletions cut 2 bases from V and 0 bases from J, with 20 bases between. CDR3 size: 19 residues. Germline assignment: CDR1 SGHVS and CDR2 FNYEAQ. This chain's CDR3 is CASSLLPQGSTDSGNTIYF. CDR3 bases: TGTGCCAGCAGCTTACTACCCCAGGGGTCAACCGACTCTGGAAACACCATATATTTT.

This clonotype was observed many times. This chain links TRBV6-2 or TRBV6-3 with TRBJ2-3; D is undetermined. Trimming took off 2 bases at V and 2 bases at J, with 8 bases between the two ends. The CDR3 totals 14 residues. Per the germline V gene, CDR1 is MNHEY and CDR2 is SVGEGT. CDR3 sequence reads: CASSYGQYTDTQYF. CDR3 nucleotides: TGTGCCAGCAGTTACGGCCAATACACAGATACGCAGTATTTT.

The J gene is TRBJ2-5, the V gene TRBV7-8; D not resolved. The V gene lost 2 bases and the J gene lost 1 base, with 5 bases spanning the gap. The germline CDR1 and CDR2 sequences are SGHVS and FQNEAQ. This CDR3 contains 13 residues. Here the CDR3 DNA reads TGTGCCAGCAGCTTATCCCTCCAAGAGACCCAGTACTTC. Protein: CASSLSLQETQYF.

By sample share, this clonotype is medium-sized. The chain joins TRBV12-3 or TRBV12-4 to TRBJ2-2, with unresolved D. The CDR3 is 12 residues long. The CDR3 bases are TGTGGAGCAGGCGCGAACACCGGGGAGCTGTTTTTT. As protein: CGAGANTGELFF.

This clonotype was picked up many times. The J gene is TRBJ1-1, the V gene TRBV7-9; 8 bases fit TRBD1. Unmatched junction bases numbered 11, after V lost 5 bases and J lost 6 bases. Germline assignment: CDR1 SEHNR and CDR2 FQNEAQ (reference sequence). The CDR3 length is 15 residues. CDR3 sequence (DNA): TGTGCCAGCAGCCCCCGGACAGGGAAGGTAGCTGAAGCTTTCTTT. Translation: CASSPRTGKVAEAFF.

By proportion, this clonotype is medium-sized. The CDR3 protein is CASSPVTSSYNEQFF. In DNA, the CDR3 is TGTGCCAGCAGCCCAGTGACTAGCTCCTACAATGAGCAGTTCTTC. V and J are TRBV4-2 and TRBJ2-1, with D possibly being TRBD2 (6 bases). CDR1 is LGHNA and CDR2 is YNFKEQ in the germline V gene. The CDR3 covers 15 residues. V lost 4 bases to trimming and J lost 0 bases, with 10 bases between them.

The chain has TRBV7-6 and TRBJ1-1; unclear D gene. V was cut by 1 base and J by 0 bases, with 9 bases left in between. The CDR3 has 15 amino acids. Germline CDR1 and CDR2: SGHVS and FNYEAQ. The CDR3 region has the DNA TGTGCCAGCAGCTTAGGCGAACTCATGAACACTGAAGCTTTCTTT. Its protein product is CASSLGELMNTEAFF.

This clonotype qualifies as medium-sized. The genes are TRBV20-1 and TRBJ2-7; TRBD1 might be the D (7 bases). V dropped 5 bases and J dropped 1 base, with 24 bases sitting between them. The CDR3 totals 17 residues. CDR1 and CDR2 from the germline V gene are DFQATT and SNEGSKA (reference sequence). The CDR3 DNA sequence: TGCAGTGCTTTTCCCGCAGGAGGGACAGAGCTATCCTACGAGCAGTACTTC. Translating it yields CSAFPAGGTELSYEQYF.

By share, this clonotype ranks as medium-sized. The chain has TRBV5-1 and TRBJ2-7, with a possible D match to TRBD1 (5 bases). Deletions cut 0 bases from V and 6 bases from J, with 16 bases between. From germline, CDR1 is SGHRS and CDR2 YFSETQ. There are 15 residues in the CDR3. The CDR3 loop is CASSLEGYRGGEQYF. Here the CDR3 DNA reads TGCGCCAGCAGCTTGGAAGGTTATAGGGGCGGCGAGCAGTACTTC.

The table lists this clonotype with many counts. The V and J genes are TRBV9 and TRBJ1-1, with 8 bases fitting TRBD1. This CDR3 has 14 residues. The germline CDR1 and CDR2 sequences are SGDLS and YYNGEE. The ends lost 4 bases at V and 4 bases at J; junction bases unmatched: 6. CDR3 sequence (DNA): TGTGCCAGCAGCCCAGGGGGCAGCGGCACTGAAGCTTTCTTT. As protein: CASSPGGSGTEAFF.

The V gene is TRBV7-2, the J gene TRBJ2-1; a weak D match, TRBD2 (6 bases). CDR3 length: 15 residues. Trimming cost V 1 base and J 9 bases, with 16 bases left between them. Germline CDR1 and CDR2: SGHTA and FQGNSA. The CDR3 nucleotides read TGTGCCAGCAGCTTAGTTGCTAGCGCCCCGGGTGAGCAGTTCTTC. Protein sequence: CASSLVASAPGEQFF.

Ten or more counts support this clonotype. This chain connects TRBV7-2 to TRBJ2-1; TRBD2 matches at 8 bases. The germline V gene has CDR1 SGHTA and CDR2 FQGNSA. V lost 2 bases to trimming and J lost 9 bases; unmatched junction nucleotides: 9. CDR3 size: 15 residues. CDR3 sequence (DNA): TGTGCCAGCAGCTTAACTGCGGGAGGTCGAGTTGAGCAGTTCTTC. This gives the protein CASSLTAGGRVEQFF.

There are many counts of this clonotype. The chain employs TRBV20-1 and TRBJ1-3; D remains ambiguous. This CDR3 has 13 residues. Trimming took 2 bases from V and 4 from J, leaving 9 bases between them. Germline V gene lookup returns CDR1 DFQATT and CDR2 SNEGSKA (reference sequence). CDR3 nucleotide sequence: TGCAGTGCTAGACCTACGGGCGGAAACACCATATATTTT. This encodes CSARPTGGNTIYF.